Listed below are T cell receptor beta chains from one sample, sequenced in a study of OX40 agonist ivuxolimab in advanced cancers. TCRdb keeps only in-frame clones here, not all; method: immunoSEQ multiplex PCR. The table lists tens of thousands of clones, 75% to 90% of them singletons, with 1.3% in the top ten. Sequencing used CD4+ or CD8+ T cells sorted from blood, obtained in a trial of the OX40 agonist ivuxolimab. These receptors all stem from an adult with an advanced solid tumor such as melanoma, head and neck, liver or kidney cancer. Both conserved end residues are part of each CDR3. The order of the fields is J gene, D gene, V gene, clone size, CDR3 DNA, CDR3 protein. The D gene is left open where the match is weak. Size is omitted from some rows. Given values are once, few, many or a class for expanded clones.

j_call: TRBJ2-2; d_call: TRBD1; v_call: TRBV19; clone_size: once; cdr3_nt: TGTGCCAGTAGTACCTATGGACAGGGTCGCACCGGGGAGCTGTTTTTT; cdr3_aa: CASSTYGQGRTGELFF
j_call: TRBJ2-1; d_call: -; v_call: TRBV6-6; clone_size: -; cdr3_nt: TGTGCCAGCAGCTTCCCGCGGGGGACAGGTCTACAAGAGCAGTTCTTC; cdr3_aa: CASSFPRGTGLQEQFF
j_call: TRBJ2-3; d_call: -; v_call: TRBV11-1; clone_size: -; cdr3_nt: TGTGCCAGCAGCGAAAGGGTGGCGATTGGGGGGGATACGCAGTATTTT; cdr3_aa: CASSERVAIGGDTQYF
j_call: TRBJ1-6; d_call: -; v_call: TRBV12-5; clone_size: -; cdr3_nt: TGTGCTAGTGGGTCGCAGGGGAGGAACTCACCCCTCCACTTT; cdr3_aa: CASGSQGRNSPLHF
j_call: TRBJ1-6; d_call: -; v_call: TRBV28; clone_size: -; cdr3_nt: TGTGCCAGCAGTTTAGGGGACTCTGGTTCACCCCTCCACTTT; cdr3_aa: CASSLGDSGSPLHF
j_call: TRBJ1-2; d_call: -; v_call: TRBV18; clone_size: -; cdr3_nt: TGTGCCAGCTCACCGGATTATGGCTACACCTTC; cdr3_aa: CASSPDYGYTF
j_call: TRBJ1-2; d_call: -; v_call: TRBV27; clone_size: medium-sized; cdr3_nt: TGTGCCAGCAGTTACAAGGGAAGGGGGGATAACTATGGCTACACCTTC; cdr3_aa: CASSYKGRGDNYGYTF
j_call: TRBJ1-2; d_call: TRBD1; v_call: TRBV6-5; clone_size: -; cdr3_nt: TGTGCCAGCAGTCTGGGGGCGGGACAGAACTATGGCTACACCTTC; cdr3_aa: CASSLGAGQNYGYTF
j_call: TRBJ1-1; d_call: -; v_call: TRBV18; clone_size: few; cdr3_nt: TGTGCCAGCTCACCGCGTTTAACTGAAGCTTTCTTT; cdr3_aa: CASSPRLTEAFF
j_call: TRBJ2-3; d_call: TRBD1; v_call: TRBV19; clone_size: -; cdr3_nt: TGTGCCAGTAGATACGACAGGGCTGGCGCAGATACGCAGTATTTT; cdr3_aa: CASRYDRAGADTQYF
j_call: TRBJ1-4; d_call: -; v_call: TRBV7-6; clone_size: -; cdr3_nt: TGTGCCAGCAGCAAGGGGGGCGGGTATGAAAAACTGTTTTTT; cdr3_aa: CASSKGGGYEKLFF
j_call: TRBJ2-3; d_call: -; v_call: TRBV9; clone_size: -; cdr3_nt: TGTGCCAGCAGCCCTCGACTAGAAGGAGAAGATACGCAGTATTTT; cdr3_aa: CASSPRLEGEDTQYF
j_call: TRBJ1-2; d_call: TRBD1; v_call: TRBV25-1; clone_size: -; cdr3_nt: TGTGCCAGCAAGGGGACAGGGCACTATGGCTACACCTTC; cdr3_aa: CASKGTGHYGYTF
j_call: TRBJ2-5; d_call: -; v_call: TRBV5-1; clone_size: -; cdr3_nt: TGCGCCAGCAGCTGGGACACCAAAGAGACCCAGTACTTC; cdr3_aa: CASSWDTKETQYF
j_call: TRBJ2-5; d_call: TRBD2; v_call: TRBV9; clone_size: once; cdr3_nt: TGTGCCAGCAGCGCAACGACCGGGACTAGCGGGAGCCGAGAGACCCAGTACTTC; cdr3_aa: CASSATTGTSGSRETQYF
j_call: TRBJ2-7; d_call: TRBD2; v_call: TRBV6-5; clone_size: -; cdr3_nt: TGTGCCAGCAGTTACTCTACGGGAGGGAGGTACGAGCAGTACTTC; cdr3_aa: CASSYSTGGRYEQYF
j_call: TRBJ1-1; d_call: -; v_call: TRBV6-5; clone_size: -; cdr3_nt: TGTGCCAGCAGTTACTCGATCCCAGGTCTTACTGAAGCTTTCTTT; cdr3_aa: CASSYSIPGLTEAFF
j_call: TRBJ2-5; d_call: -; v_call: TRBV11-2; clone_size: -; cdr3_nt: TGCGCCAGCAGCATTGGGGCGCTCCAAGAGACCCAGTACTTC; cdr3_aa: CASSIGALQETQYF
j_call: TRBJ1-1; d_call: -; v_call: TRBV30; clone_size: few; cdr3_nt: TGTGCCTGGACCGTGGGACACGGGAACACTGAAGCTTTCTTT; cdr3_aa: CAWTVGHGNTEAFF
j_call: TRBJ2-1; d_call: -; v_call: TRBV5-4; clone_size: -; cdr3_nt: TGTGCCAGCAGCTTGGATAGGTCCGGGAATGAGCAGTTCTTC; cdr3_aa: CASSLDRSGNEQFF
j_call: TRBJ1-1; d_call: -; v_call: TRBV9; clone_size: large; cdr3_nt: TGTGCCAGCAGCGTAAGACGGGAGAACACTGAAGCTTTCTTT; cdr3_aa: CASSVRRENTEAFF
j_call: TRBJ2-1; d_call: -; v_call: TRBV11-2; clone_size: once; cdr3_nt: TGTGCCAGCAGCTTGGCCAGATACAATGAGCAGTTCTTC; cdr3_aa: CASSLARYNEQFF
j_call: TRBJ2-1; d_call: -; v_call: TRBV9; clone_size: -; cdr3_nt: TGTGCCAGCAGCGCAGAGATGGATCTCTACAATGAGCAGTTCTTC; cdr3_aa: CASSAEMDLYNEQFF
j_call: TRBJ1-1; d_call: -; v_call: TRBV5-1; clone_size: -; cdr3_nt: TGCGCCAGCAGCTACCCCGGTGGCACTGAAGCTTTCTTT; cdr3_aa: CASSYPGGTEAFF
j_call: TRBJ2-4; d_call: TRBD1; v_call: TRBV9; clone_size: -; cdr3_nt: TGTGCCAGCAGCCCAGAGGGACAGGGCAACATTCAGTACTTC; cdr3_aa: CASSPEGQGNIQYF
j_call: TRBJ1-1; d_call: TRBD1; v_call: TRBV6-1; clone_size: -; cdr3_nt: TGTGCCAGCAGTGGCCCAGGGGACAGGGTGGTAGCTTTCTTT; cdr3_aa: CASSGPGDRVVAFF
j_call: TRBJ1-1; d_call: -; v_call: TRBV10-3; clone_size: -; cdr3_nt: TGTGCCACCAAACAGGGGAACACTGAAGCTTTCTTT; cdr3_aa: CATKQGNTEAFF
j_call: TRBJ1-1; d_call: -; v_call: TRBV21-1; clone_size: -; cdr3_nt: TGTGCCAGCAGTCGAAAGCTACCCATGAACACTGAAGCTTTCTTT; cdr3_aa: CASSRKLPMNTEAFF
j_call: TRBJ2-1; d_call: -; v_call: TRBV5-1; clone_size: -; cdr3_nt: TGCGCCAGCAGCTTGGGGGGGAGCTCCTACAATGAGCAGTTCTTC; cdr3_aa: CASSLGGSSYNEQFF
j_call: TRBJ1-5; d_call: -; v_call: TRBV6-1; clone_size: -; cdr3_nt: TGTGCCAGCAGTGAGAGGTGGGATCAGCCCCAGCATTTT; cdr3_aa: CASSERWDQPQHF
j_call: TRBJ2-1; d_call: TRBD1; v_call: TRBV5-5; clone_size: -; cdr3_nt: TGTGCCAGCAGCCACCGGGACAGTCTCCTGAGCTCCTACAATGAGCAGTTCTTC; cdr3_aa: CASSHRDSLLSSYNEQFF
j_call: TRBJ1-2; d_call: -; v_call: TRBV7-2; clone_size: few; cdr3_nt: TGTGCCAGCACCTCCGACGGGCCGGGAGGCTACACCTTC; cdr3_aa: CASTSDGPGGYTF
j_call: TRBJ1-1; d_call: -; v_call: TRBV15; clone_size: -; cdr3_nt: TGTGCCACCAGCAGACCCACTCTCGGGGGGCCTAACACTGAAGCTTTCTTT; cdr3_aa: CATSRPTLGGPNTEAFF
j_call: TRBJ2-7; d_call: -; v_call: TRBV2; clone_size: -; cdr3_nt: TGTGCCAGCAGTGAACAGGTCTACTACGAGCAGTACTTC; cdr3_aa: CASSEQVYYEQYF
j_call: TRBJ2-3; d_call: TRBD2; v_call: TRBV5-6; clone_size: -; cdr3_nt: TGTGCCAGCAGCTTGGGGGGCGGCCTAGCGGGCACAGATACGCAGTATTTT; cdr3_aa: CASSLGGGLAGTDTQYF
j_call: TRBJ1-2; d_call: -; v_call: TRBV19; clone_size: -; cdr3_nt: TGTGCCAGTAGTATAGCTGGGCTTCGCGGCTACACCTTC; cdr3_aa: CASSIAGLRGYTF
j_call: TRBJ2-3; d_call: TRBD1; v_call: TRBV2; clone_size: -; cdr3_nt: TGTGCCAGCAGAGGACAGGGGGCGCGGACAGATACGCAGTATTTT; cdr3_aa: CASRGQGARTDTQYF
j_call: TRBJ1-1; d_call: -; v_call: TRBV19; clone_size: few; cdr3_nt: TGTGCCAGTAGTCTTGACGGGCCCACTGAAGCTTTCTTT; cdr3_aa: CASSLDGPTEAFF
j_call: TRBJ1-1; d_call: -; v_call: TRBV18; clone_size: once; cdr3_nt: TGTGCCAGCTCACCTGAGGGAGGGAGTCGGACTGAAGCTTTCTTT; cdr3_aa: CASSPEGGSRTEAFF
j_call: TRBJ1-5; d_call: -; v_call: TRBV18; clone_size: once; cdr3_nt: TGTGCCAGCTCACCACCGGGCAGATCAATGGGACAGCCCCAGCATTTT; cdr3_aa: CASSPPGRSMGQPQHF
j_call: TRBJ2-5; d_call: -; v_call: TRBV15; clone_size: -; cdr3_nt: TGTGCCACCAGCAGAGCGCCTAAAGGGCTAGGAGAGACCCAGTACTTC; cdr3_aa: CATSRAPKGLGETQYF
j_call: TRBJ1-1; d_call: -; v_call: TRBV18; clone_size: -; cdr3_nt: TGTGCCAGCTCACCACCGACGGGGCGCTTAGTCACTGAAGCTTTCTTT; cdr3_aa: CASSPPTGRLVTEAFF
j_call: TRBJ2-7; d_call: -; v_call: TRBV5-1; clone_size: -; cdr3_nt: TGCGCCAGCAGCTCCTTCAGGGAGCAGGGCGAGCAGTACTTC; cdr3_aa: CASSSFREQGEQYF
j_call: TRBJ1-2; d_call: -; v_call: TRBV4-1; clone_size: -; cdr3_nt: TGCGCCAGCAGCCCTGGCCGCGGGGTCGACTATGGCTACACCTTC; cdr3_aa: CASSPGRGVDYGYTF
j_call: TRBJ1-1; d_call: -; v_call: TRBV18; clone_size: -; cdr3_nt: TGTGCCAGCTCACCTGAGGGCGGGGGGCACACTGAAGCTTTCTTT; cdr3_aa: CASSPEGGGHTEAFF
j_call: TRBJ2-7; d_call: TRBD2; v_call: TRBV6-6; clone_size: once; cdr3_nt: TGTGCCAGCAAGTGGGGAGTCCTAGCGGGTGACGAGCAGTACTTC; cdr3_aa: CASKWGVLAGDEQYF
j_call: TRBJ2-3; d_call: TRBD1; v_call: TRBV6-1; clone_size: -; cdr3_nt: TGTGCCAGCAGTGTGACAGGGCGGCGGACTAGCACAGATACGCAGTATTTT; cdr3_aa: CASSVTGRRTSTDTQYF
j_call: TRBJ2-3; d_call: -; v_call: TRBV11-2; clone_size: few; cdr3_nt: TGTGCCAGCAGCACTGTGGGGTCCTCCGGGCAGTATTTT; cdr3_aa: CASSTVGSSGQYF
j_call: TRBJ1-1; d_call: -; v_call: TRBV6-5; clone_size: -; cdr3_nt: TGTGCCACTCTGCGGGTAATGAACACTGAAGCTTTCTTT; cdr3_aa: CATLRVMNTEAFF
j_call: TRBJ2-7; d_call: -; v_call: TRBV11-2; clone_size: -; cdr3_nt: TGTGCCAGCAGACAGACCGCGGGGGAGCAGTACTTC; cdr3_aa: CASRQTAGEQYF
j_call: TRBJ2-3; d_call: -; v_call: TRBV5-4; clone_size: -; cdr3_nt: TGTGCCAGCAGCTCGAACTGGGATAAGACGCAGTATTTT; cdr3_aa: CASSSNWDKTQYF
j_call: TRBJ2-4; d_call: -; v_call: TRBV18; clone_size: few; cdr3_nt: TGTGCCAGCTCACCTAGGCGGGGGCAGAAAAACATTCAGTACTTC; cdr3_aa: CASSPRRGQKNIQYF
j_call: TRBJ1-1; d_call: -; v_call: TRBV6-5; clone_size: once; cdr3_nt: TGTGCCAGCAGCCGCAGTTACTATATTCTAGGGGAAGCTTTCTTT; cdr3_aa: CASSRSYYILGEAFF
j_call: TRBJ2-7; d_call: -; v_call: TRBV6-1; clone_size: -; cdr3_nt: TGTGCCAGCAGTGAAGCAGGGGGCGAGCAGTACTTC; cdr3_aa: CASSEAGGEQYF
j_call: TRBJ2-5; d_call: -; v_call: TRBV28; clone_size: -; cdr3_nt: TGTGCCAGCGCAAACCCGGGGGAGACCCAGTACTTC; cdr3_aa: CASANPGETQYF
j_call: TRBJ1-3; d_call: TRBD1; v_call: TRBV7-3; clone_size: -; cdr3_nt: TGTGCCAGCAGCCTAAACAGGGGAACGTCCATATATTTT; cdr3_aa: CASSLNRGTSIYF